This TCR beta chain was profiled in a study of T-cell memory formation after mild COVID-19 (TCRdb year 2021). As for the study more broadly: Most TCR sequence clusters were specific to one of the two donors. Longitudinal TCRalpha and TCRbeta repertoire sequencing tracked T-cell clones expanding and contracting after mild COVID-19 in a couple of donors. The cohort was made up of two young adult volunteers, one female and one male, who were previously healthy.

Findings and caveats that apply to the study as a whole: Clones that contracted from day 15 to 85 showed balanced CD4/CD8 phenotypes, whereas a second wave of clones that expanded from day 15 to 37 leaned towards CD4+. Only two mild cases were covered by the study, and larger cohorts that include severe cases with pre-infection samples were considered necessary. SARS-CoV-2 specificity was not confirmed for the second-wave clones peaking on day 37. Some responding clones were found in pre-infection memory, which suggests that pre-existing cross-reactive memory T cells took part in the SARS-CoV-2 response. Contracting CD4+ clones were found mainly in CM and EM memory subsets, while CD8+ clones were enriched in EMRA.

Ficoll-Paque density gradient centrifugation was used to isolate PBMCs. Turning to this clonotype: Its target antigen remains unknown. No base quality information exists; no much larger clone differs at one position.

Sequencing relied on an Illumina NovaSeq 6000. Using 5'RACE with constant-segment primers, TCRalpha and TCRbeta cDNA libraries were constructed, with sample barcodes and unique molecular identifiers added in the process. Trizol reagent was used to extract RNA from every sample. Library amplification was performed in two PCR steps, and a second sample barcode and Illumina TruSeq adapters were introduced in the second step. Libraries were sequenced on an Illumina NovaSeq with 2 x 150 bp paired-end reads. The study's own analysis went as follows. Reads were demultiplexed and collapsed into UMI-guided consensus sequences with migec v1.2.7. With mixcr v2.1.11, UMI consensuses were aligned to TRA and TRB V and J templates and assembled into clonotypes. Clonotypes were classified as expanded or contracted when called significant by both edgeR and NoisET, with noise models trained on biological replicates. For edgeR calls, a false discovery rate-adjusted p below 0.01 and a log2 fold-change threshold of 1 were applied. As an exploratory analysis of dynamics, max-normalized trajectories of the 1000 most abundant clonotypes were examined with PCA combined with hierarchical clustering. Separately sequenced CD4+ and CD8+ repertoires were used to assign a CD4 or CD8 phenotype to each responding clone. TCRdb itself trimmed the public reads at Q25 with fastp, ran MiXCR and retained productive beta chains. Rows with one shared CDR3 protein collapse into an entry with the most common genes and DNA. These V and J calls originate from TCRdb's pipeline instead of the authors' own analysis. This sample holds 400,000 to 550,000 distinct CDR3 sequences; 25% were observed only once. Of the sample, roughly an eighth falls within the top ten clones.

CDR1 and CDR2, looked up from the germline V gene, are SGHDN and FVKESK. V is shortened by 4 bases, J by 3 bases, and the region joining them spans 15 bases. From the cysteine up to the phenylalanine, the CDR3 has a length of 15 residues. Just the 45-base CDR3 DNA is kept, in frame starting at base 1. The chain employs TRBV14 and TRBJ2-5, with no confident D gene call. The sequence derives from an adult woman who had mild COVID-19 (a few samples of this study predate the infection). The sample titles of this study are shuffled in the database, so cell type and time point are left out; the donor was told from shared clones. Specimen: PBMCs or a T cell subset sorted from them (not recorded which). Here the CDR3 is given as CASSPPPVGKETQYF. The sequenced DNA is TGTGCCAGCAGCCCCCCCCCCGTCGGAAAAGAGACCCAGTACTTC.